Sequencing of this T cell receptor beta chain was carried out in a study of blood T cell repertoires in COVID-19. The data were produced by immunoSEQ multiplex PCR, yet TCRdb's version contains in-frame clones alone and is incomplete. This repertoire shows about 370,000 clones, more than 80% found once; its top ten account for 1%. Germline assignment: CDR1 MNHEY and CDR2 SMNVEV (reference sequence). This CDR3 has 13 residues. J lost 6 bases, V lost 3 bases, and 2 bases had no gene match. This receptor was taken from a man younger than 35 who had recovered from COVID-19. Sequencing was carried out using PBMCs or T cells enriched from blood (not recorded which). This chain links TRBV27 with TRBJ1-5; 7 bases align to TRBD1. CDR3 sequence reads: CASSLDRRQPQHF. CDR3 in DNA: TGTGCCAGCAGTTTGGACAGGCGTCAGCCCCAGCATTTT.